The table lists the clone carrying this TCR beta chain with a few counts. Its antigen is not known. The data were taken from a study of glioma-infiltrating T cells. Study-wide results and limits: Very few CDR3 sequences were shared between tissue and blood.

The iRepertoire nested amplicon-rescue multiplex PCR amplified TCR alpha and beta CDR3s from RNA. For one-step reverse transcription and amplification, 100-400 ng of tissue mRNA or PBMC total RNA was used. Using its own MiXCR run on the multiplex PCR reads, TCRdb lists one record per CDR3 protein. The sample holds approximately 190,000 distinct CDR3 sequences, more than 25% seen once. Germline assignment: CDR1 LGHDT and CDR2 YNNKEL (reference sequence). Trimming pared 0 bases from V and 5 bases from J, leaving 7 bases between. This CDR3 comprises 13 residues. The V gene is TRBV3-1, the J gene TRBJ1-2; no firm D call. The receptor was derived from a human donor with low-grade glioma or glioblastoma, undergoing nonglioma brain surgery, or in good health (not recorded which). The source material was glioma tissue, nonneoplastic brain tissue, or PBMCs (not recorded which). CDR3 protein: CASSQERVYGYTF. CDR3 DNA: TGTGCCAGCAGCCAAGAGAGAGTATATGGCTACACCTTC.